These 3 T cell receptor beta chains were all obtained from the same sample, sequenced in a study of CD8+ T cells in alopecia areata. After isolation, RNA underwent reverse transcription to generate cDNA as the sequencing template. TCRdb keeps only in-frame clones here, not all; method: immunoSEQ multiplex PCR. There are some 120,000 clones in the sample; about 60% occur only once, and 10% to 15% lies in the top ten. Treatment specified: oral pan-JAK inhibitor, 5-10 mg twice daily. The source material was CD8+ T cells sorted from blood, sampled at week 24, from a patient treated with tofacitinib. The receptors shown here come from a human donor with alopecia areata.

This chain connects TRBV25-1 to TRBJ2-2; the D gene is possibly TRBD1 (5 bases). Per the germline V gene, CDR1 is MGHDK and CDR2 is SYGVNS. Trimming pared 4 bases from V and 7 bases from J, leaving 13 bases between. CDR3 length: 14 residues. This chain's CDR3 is CASSVTTESGELFF. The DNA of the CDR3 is TGTGCCAGCAGTGTTACGACAGAGAGCGGGGAGCTGTTTTTT.

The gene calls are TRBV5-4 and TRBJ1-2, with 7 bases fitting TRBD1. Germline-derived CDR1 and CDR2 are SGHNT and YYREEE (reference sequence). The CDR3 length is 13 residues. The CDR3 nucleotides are TGTGGAGCTCGAACAGGGGACCTCTATGGCTACACCTTC. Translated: CGARTGDLYGYTF.

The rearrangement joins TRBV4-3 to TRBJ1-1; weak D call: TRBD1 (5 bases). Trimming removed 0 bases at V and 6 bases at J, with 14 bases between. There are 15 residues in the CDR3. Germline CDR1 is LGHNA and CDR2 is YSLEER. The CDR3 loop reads CASSQDREGWPEAFF. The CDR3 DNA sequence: TGCGCCAGCAGCCAAGATCGGGAGGGGTGGCCTGAAGCTTTCTTT.